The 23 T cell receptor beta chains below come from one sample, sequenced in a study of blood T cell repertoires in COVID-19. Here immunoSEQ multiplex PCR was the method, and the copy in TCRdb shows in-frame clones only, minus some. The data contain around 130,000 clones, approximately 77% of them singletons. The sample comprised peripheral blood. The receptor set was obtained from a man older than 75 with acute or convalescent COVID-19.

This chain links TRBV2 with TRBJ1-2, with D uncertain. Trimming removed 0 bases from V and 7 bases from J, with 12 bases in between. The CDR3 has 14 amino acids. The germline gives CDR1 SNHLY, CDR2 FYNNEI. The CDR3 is CASSEAGRASGYTF. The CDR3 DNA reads TGTGCCAGCAGTGAAGCGGGGAGGGCCTCTGGCTACACCTTC.

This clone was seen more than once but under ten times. The CDR3 spells CAISESSGMDGYTF. The CDR3 bases are TGTGCCATCAGTGAGTCCTCGGGTATGGATGGCTACACCTTC. The chain is built from TRBV10-3 and TRBJ1-2, with D hard to call. Germline-derived CDR1 and CDR2 are ENHRY and SYGVKD. The V end was cut by 0 bases, the J end by 6 bases, with 11 bases between. There are 14 residues in the CDR3.

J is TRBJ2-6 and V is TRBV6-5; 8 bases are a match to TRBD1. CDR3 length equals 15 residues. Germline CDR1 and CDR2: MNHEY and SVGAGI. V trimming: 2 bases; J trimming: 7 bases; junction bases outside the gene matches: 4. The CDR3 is CASSYVDRAANVLTF. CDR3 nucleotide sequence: TGTGCCAGCAGTTACGTGGACAGGGCCGCCAACGTCCTGACTTTC.

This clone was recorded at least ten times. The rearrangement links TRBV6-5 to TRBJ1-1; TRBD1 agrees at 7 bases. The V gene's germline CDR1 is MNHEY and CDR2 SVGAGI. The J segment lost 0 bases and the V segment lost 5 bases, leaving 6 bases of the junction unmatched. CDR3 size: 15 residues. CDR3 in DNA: TGTGCCAGCAGTACAAGGACAGGAATGAACACTGAAGCTTTCTTT. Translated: CASSTRTGMNTEAFF.

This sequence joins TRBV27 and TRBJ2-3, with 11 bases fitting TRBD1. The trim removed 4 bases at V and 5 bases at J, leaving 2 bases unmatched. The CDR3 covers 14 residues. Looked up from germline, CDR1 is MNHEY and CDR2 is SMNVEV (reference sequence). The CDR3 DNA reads TGTGCCAGCAGTTCCGGGACAGGGGGAGATACGCAGTATTTT. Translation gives CASSSGTGGDTQYF.

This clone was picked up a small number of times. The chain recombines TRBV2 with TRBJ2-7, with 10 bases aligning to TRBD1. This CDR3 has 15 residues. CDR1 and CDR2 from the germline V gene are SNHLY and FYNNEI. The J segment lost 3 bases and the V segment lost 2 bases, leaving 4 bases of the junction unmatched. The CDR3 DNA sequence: TGTGCCAGCAGTGAACGGGGACAGGGGTACTACGAGCAGTACTTC. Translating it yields CASSERGQGYYEQYF.

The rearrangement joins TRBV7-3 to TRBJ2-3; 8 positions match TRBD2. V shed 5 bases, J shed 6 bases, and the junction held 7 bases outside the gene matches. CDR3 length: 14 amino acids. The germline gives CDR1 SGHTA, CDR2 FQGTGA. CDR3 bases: TGTGCCAGCAGCCCGGGGGGGCCGTCTGATACGCAGTATTTT. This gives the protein CASSPGGPSDTQYF. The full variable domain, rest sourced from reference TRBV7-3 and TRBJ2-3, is GAGVSQTPSNKVTEKGKYVELRCDPISGHTALYWYRQSLGQGPEFLIYFQGTGAADDSGLPNDRFFAVRPEGSVSTLKIQRTERGDSAVYLCASSPGGPSDTQYFGPGTRLTVL.

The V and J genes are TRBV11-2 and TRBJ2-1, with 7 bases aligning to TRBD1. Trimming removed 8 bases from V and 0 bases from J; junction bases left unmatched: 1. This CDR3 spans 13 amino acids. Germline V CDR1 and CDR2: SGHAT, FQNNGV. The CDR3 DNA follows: TGTGCCAGCCGGGACAGCTCCTACAATGAGCAGTTCTTC. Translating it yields CASRDSSYNEQFF. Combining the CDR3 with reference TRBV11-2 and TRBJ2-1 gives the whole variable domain EAGVAQSPRYKIIEKRQSVAFWCNPISGHATLYWYQQILGQGPKLLIQFQNNGVVDDSQLPKDRFSAERLKGVDSTLKIQPAKLEDSAVYLCASRDSSYNEQFFGPGTRLTVL.

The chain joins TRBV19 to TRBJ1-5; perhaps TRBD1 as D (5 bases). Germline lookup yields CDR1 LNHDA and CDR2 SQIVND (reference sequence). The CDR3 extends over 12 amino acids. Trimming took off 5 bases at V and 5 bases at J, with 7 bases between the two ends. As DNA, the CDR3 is TGTGCCAGTAGTTCCAGGGATCAGCCCCAGCATTTT. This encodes CASSSRDQPQHF.

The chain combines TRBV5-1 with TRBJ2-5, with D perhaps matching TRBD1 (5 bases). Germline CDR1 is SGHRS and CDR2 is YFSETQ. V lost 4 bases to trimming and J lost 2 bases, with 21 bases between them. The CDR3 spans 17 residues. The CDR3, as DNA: TGCGCCAGCAGCCCTTTTTCTCTCCAGGGCCCACAAGAGACCCAGTACTTC. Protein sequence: CASSPFSLQGPQETQYF.

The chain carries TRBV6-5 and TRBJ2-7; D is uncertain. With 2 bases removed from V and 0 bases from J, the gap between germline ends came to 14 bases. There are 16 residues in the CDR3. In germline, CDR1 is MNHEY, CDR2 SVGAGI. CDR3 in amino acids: CASSYDGSGSSYEQYF. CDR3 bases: TGTGCCAGCAGTTACGACGGGTCCGGTAGCTCCTACGAGCAGTACTTC.

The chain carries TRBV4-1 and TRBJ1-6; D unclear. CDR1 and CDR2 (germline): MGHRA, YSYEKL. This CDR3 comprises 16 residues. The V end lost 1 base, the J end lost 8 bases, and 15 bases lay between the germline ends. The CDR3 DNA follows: TGCGCCAGCAGCCAAGTGGAGGGCTCGCCCGATTCACCCCTCCACTTT. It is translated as CASSQVEGSPDSPLHF.

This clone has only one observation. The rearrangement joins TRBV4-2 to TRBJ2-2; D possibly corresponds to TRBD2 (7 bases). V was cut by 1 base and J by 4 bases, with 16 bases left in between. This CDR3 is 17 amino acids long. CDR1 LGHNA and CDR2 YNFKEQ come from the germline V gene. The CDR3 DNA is TGTGCCAGCAGCCAAGGGGGATTGGGGGGGCGCACCGGGGAGCTGTTTTTT. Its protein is CASSQGGLGGRTGELFF.

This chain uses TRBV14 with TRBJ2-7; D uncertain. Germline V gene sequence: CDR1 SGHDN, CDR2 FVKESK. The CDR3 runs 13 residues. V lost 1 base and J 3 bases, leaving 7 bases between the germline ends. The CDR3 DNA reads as TGTGCCAGCAGCCAAGTGCTAGGCTACGAGCAGTACTTC. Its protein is CASSQVLGYEQYF.

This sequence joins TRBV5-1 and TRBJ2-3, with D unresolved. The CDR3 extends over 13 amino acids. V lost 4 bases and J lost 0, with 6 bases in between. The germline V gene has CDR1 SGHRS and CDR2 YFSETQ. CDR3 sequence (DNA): TGCGCCAGCAGCATTGGCAGCACAGATACGCAGTATTTT. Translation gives CASSIGSTDTQYF.

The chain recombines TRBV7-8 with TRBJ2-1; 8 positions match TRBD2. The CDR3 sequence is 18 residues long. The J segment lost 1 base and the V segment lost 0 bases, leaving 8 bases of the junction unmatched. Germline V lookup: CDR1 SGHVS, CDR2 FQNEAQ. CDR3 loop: CASSLAEKSGGSYNEQFF. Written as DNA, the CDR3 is TGTGCCAGCAGCTTAGCGGAGAAGAGCGGGGGTTCCTACAATGAGCAGTTCTTC.

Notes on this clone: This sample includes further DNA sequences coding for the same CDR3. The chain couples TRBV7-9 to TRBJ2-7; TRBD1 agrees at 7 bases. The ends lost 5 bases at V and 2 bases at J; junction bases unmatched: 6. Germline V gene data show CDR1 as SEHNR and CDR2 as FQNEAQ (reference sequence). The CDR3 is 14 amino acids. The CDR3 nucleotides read TGTGCCAGCAGCCTAAGGGACAGTCCCTACGAGCAGTACTTC. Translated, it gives CASSLRDSPYEQYF.

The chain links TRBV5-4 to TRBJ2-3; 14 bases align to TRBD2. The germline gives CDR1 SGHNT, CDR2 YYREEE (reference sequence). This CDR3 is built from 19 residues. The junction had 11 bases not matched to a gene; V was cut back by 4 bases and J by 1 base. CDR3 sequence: CASSPRLAGGAGGTDTQYF. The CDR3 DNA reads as TGTGCCAGCAGCCCGAGACTAGCGGGGGGGGCGGGGGGCACAGATACGCAGTATTTT.

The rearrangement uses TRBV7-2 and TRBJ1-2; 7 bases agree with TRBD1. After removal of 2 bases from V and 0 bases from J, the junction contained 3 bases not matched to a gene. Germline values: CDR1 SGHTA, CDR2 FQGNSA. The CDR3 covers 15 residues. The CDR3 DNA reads TGTGCCAGCAGCTTAAGAGGACAGGCTAACTATGGCTACACCTTC. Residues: CASSLRGQANYGYTF.

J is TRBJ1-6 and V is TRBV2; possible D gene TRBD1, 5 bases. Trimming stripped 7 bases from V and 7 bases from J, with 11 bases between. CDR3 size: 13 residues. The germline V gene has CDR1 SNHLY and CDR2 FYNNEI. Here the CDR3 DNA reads TGTGCCAGCAAGGGACTGATCAATTCACCCCTCCACTTT. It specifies CASKGLINSPLHF.

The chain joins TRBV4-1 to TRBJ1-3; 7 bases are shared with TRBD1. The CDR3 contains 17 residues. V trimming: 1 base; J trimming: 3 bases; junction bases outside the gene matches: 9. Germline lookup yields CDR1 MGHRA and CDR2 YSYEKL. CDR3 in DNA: TGCGCCAGCAGCCAAGTTGAGACAGGGACGCTTGGAAACACCATATATTTT. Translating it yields CASSQVETGTLGNTIYF.

The CDR3 loop is CASSGDRGQPQHF. The CDR3 nucleotides are TGTGCCAGTAGTGGTGACCGAGGTCAGCCCCAGCATTTT. The V and J genes are TRBV19 and TRBJ1-5; D gene unclear. V was pared by 5 bases and J by 6 bases, with 11 bases between. There are 13 residues in the CDR3. Germline assignment: CDR1 LNHDA and CDR2 SQIVND (reference sequence).

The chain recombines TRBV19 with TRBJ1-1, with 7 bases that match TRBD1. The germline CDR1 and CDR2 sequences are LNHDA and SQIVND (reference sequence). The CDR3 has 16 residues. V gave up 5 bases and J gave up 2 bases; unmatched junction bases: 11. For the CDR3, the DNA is TGTGCCAGTAGTGTCGAGACAGGGAGATTAAACACTGAAGCTTTCTTT. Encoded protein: CASSVETGRLNTEAFF.